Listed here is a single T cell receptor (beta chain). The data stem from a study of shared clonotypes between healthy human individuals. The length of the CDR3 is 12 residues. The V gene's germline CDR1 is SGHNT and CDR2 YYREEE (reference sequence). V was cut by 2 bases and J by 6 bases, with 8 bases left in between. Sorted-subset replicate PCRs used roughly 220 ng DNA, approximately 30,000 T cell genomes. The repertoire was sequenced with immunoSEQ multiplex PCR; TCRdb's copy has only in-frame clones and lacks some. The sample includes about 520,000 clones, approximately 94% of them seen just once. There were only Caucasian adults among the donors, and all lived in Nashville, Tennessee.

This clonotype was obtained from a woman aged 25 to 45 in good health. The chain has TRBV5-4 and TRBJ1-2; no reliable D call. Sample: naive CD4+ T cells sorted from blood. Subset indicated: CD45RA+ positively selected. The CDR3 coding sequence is TGTGCCAGCAGCTTTCCCGGAAATGGCTACACCTTC. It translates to CASSFPGNGYTF.